This TCR beta chain emerged from a study of shared clonotypes between healthy human individuals (TCRdb year 2020). Background on the whole study: The cohort included a few men and a couple of women between 18 and 49 years of age. For each donor, CD4 naive and CD4 memory were each run on three plates, CD8 naive on two plates, and CD8 memory on one plate. The study deeply sequenced blood TCR repertoires of 5 or 6 healthy adults to estimate repertoire size and the extent of clonotype sharing between individuals. Different laboratories and diverse techniques were used to prepare libraries and sequence TCR repertoires, to increase sequencing depth and limit assay-specific biases. Between about 0.8 and 8.9 billion PBMCs per donor were obtained by leukapheresis.

The CDR3 numbers 14 residues from cysteine through phenylalanine. Only the CDR3 DNA is retained, 42 bases long and in frame from the first base. V is reduced by 2 bases and J by 0 bases, leaving a spacing of 9 bases between them. For CDR1 and CDR2, the germline V gene lists SGHRS and YFSETQ. Findings and caveats that apply to the study as a whole: Compared with non-shared clonotypes, clonotypes shared by all four sorted-subset donors had higher generation probabilities. Because the study included a small number of donors, the genetic and exposure-history diversity represented was limited. Pairwise subsampling led to the expectation that sequencing depth would affect the degree of clonotype sharing among donors. Sharing across a handful of donors was observed for approximately 5% of naive CD4, 3% to 4% of naive CD8, roughly 2.4% of memory CD4, and roughly 0.4% of memory CD8 clonotypes. Larger estimated clonotype richness was generally found for naive subsets than for memory subsets. Sampling was restricted to blood, and TCR repertoires in tissues likely differ from the TCR repertoires found in blood. Rarefaction of sorted-subset datasets indicated incomplete sequencing despite the large sequencing depth.

On this clone: This receptor's antigen is unknown. No base quality information exists; no much larger clone differs at one position.

Using the deep immunoSEQ assay, TCR CDR3 regions were amplified from genomic DNA by multiplex PCR. For each cell subset, the extracted genomic DNA was distributed evenly across all wells of several immunoSEQ 96-well plates, and each plate served as one replicate. For sorted subsets, about 200 ng genomic DNA, equal to 25,000 to 35,000 T cell genomes, was loaded into each replicate PCR. Purified libraries were quantified with a Qubit 3.0 fluorometer, sized on a Bioanalyzer 2100, and re-quantified with the KAPA Library Quantification kit. Every immunoSEQ 96-well plate was sequenced on a dedicated single-read 150-cycle Illumina NextSeq 550 flow cell. Processing in the source paper ran as follows. Because only junctional sequences without quality scores were contained in the immunoSEQ output, filtering matching that applied to full-length reads could not be performed. Sequences were annotated with PyIR, a Python wrapper for IgBLAST v1.9, and V/J genes and CDR3 were assigned using IMGT germline references. Reads were filtered out if the reads had weak V/J assignments (E-value above 1e-6), no CDR3, stop codons, out-of-frame junctions, or ambiguous translated residues. V3J clonotypes were defined as sequences sharing an identical inferred V gene, J gene, and CDR3 amino acid sequence. Percentage overlap between repertoires was calculated by dividing the number of shared unique clonotypes by the size of the smaller repertoire. Three approaches were used to assess repertoire richness: RTK rarefaction, the Chao1 estimator, and Recon v2.1 estimates of unobserved clonotypes. For all TCRbeta clonotypes obtained by the gDNA method from four donors, generation probabilities were computed with OLGA. TCRdb's version of the immuneACCESS table is confined to in-frame rearrangements and falls short of the full clone set. An unresolved V gene accounts for under half of the shortfall where checked; the remainder is of unknown origin. V, J and clone size were drawn from that table, and D and trimming were deduced from the DNA. For this sample there are around 2.5 million clones; more than 85% appear just once. Of the sample, roughly 0.36% falls within the top ten clones.

The donors were healthy, HIV-negative adults with no recently reported acute infections or vaccinations. All donors were Caucasian adults living in Nashville, Tennessee, USA. CD4+ T cells were enriched by magnetic negative selection; naive cells were then positively selected on CD45RA, and the negative fraction formed the memory subset. Blood was obtained by leukapheresis, after which PBMCs were separated by Ficoll-Histopaque density gradient centrifugation and cryopreserved in liquid nitrogen vapor phase. Analytical flow cytometry was used to check the purity and quantity of every magnetically sorted T cell population. Genomic DNA was isolated from each sorted fraction and quantified by UV absorbance on a Nanodrop 2000c.

The TCR comes from a young man in good health. Some clones in this sample may be carry-over from other donors' samples. The sequenced material came from naive CD4+ T cells from PBMCs. The cell subset or site label of this sample denotes: CD45RA+ positively selected. The chain employs TRBV5-1 and TRBJ2-7; TRBD2 is perhaps the D gene, given 6 matching bases. Here the CDR3 is given as CASSLETSSYEQYF. The base sequence is TGCGCCAGCAGCTTAGAGACTAGCTCCTACGAGCAGTACTTC. The entire variable domain, with the stretches around the CDR3 drawn from the reference TRBV5-1 and TRBJ2-7 proteins, is KAGVTQTPRYLIKTRGQQVTLSCSPISGHRSVSWYQQTPGQGLQFLFEYFSETQRNKGNFPGRFSGRQFSNSRSEMNVSTLELGDSALYLCASSLETSSYEQYFGPGTRLTVT.